The sequence of this T cell receptor beta chain was determined in a study of T-cell reconstitution after alpha-beta-depleted transplantation in children. In this sample, this clonotype turned up a few times. The antigen is not known. Whole-study findings and limits: Newly produced T cells mostly accounted for T-cell counts and diversity one year post-transplant. In patients about two months after transplant, alpha-beta T cells reportedly arose from several hundred expanded graft clones.

Germline CDR1 and CDR2: SGHRS and YFSETQ. After removal of 4 bases from V and 4 bases from J, the junction contained 24 bases not matched to a gene. There are 21 residues in the CDR3. During its preparation, the TCRbeta library received unique molecular identifiers. A single record per CDR3 protein comes from TCRdb applying MiXCR to the PCR reads. The sample contains hundreds of thousands of distinct CDR3 sequences, around 13% of which appear only once. The TCR was taken from a girl aged 2 to 9 with congenital amegakaryocytic thrombocytopenia, due to receive a stem cell transplant. The material sequenced was PBMCs, taken before TCRalphabeta/CD19-depleted stem cell transplant. This chain connects TRBV5-1 to TRBJ2-1; 9 nucleotides agree with TRBD2. CDR3 bases: TGCGCCAGCAGCCCCTCGATCCCCTTGAGCGGGAGGCCAAACCTTTACAATGAGCAGTTCTTC. Translation: CASSPSIPLSGRPNLYNEQFF.